The 29 T cell receptor beta chains reported below all come from one sample, sequenced in a study of blood T cell repertoires in COVID-19. Generated by immunoSEQ multiplex PCR, the TCRdb table keeps only in-frame clones and is missing some. The table records hundreds of thousands of clones, approximately 82% of them present only once. Material for sequencing was peripheral blood. The receptor source for this set is a woman aged 45-65 years with acute or convalescent COVID-19.

CDR3: CASSLSTHTSYEQYF. The CDR3 nucleotides are TGTGCCAGCAGCTTAAGTACACATACCTCCTACGAGCAGTACTTC. The chain joins TRBV11-2 to TRBJ2-7, with unresolved D. Per germline, CDR1 SGHAT and CDR2 FQNNGV. Between the trimmed V and J ends, which lost 2 bases and 0 bases, there was a span of 11 bases. The CDR3 length is 15 residues.

The V call is TRBV28, the J call TRBJ2-5; 7 bases map to TRBD1. The V gene end was trimmed by 6 bases and the J gene end by 5 bases; junction bases not matched to a gene: 6. The CDR3 has 13 residues. In germline, CDR1 is MDHEN, CDR2 SYDVKM. The CDR3 DNA reads as TGTGCCAGCAGAACAGGGGCAGGCGAGACCCAGTACTTC. This codes for CASRTGAGETQYF.

This rearrangement joins TRBV27 to TRBJ1-2; weak D call: TRBD1 (5 bases). There are 16 residues in the CDR3. CDR1 is MNHEY, CDR2 SMNVEV, per germline (reference sequence). V was clipped by 3 bases and J by 4 bases, with 18 bases between them. CDR3 nucleotides: TGTGCCAGCAGTTTGGGCATAGGGGCCTGGGGCTATGGCTACACCTTC. Amino acids: CASSLGIGAWGYGYTF.

The chain has TRBV3-1 (or the pseudogene TRBV3-2) and TRBJ2-1; 7 bases are a match to TRBD2. The V gene end was trimmed by 1 base and the J gene end by 0 bases; junction bases not matched to a gene: 3. CDR3 size: 16 residues. Germline V lookup: CDR1 LGHDT, CDR2 YNNKEL (reference sequence). CDR3 coding DNA: TGTGCCAGCAGCCAAGGGCGGGGGAGCTCCTACAATGAGCAGTTCTTC. Protein sequence: CASSQGRGSSYNEQFF.

The CDR3 protein is CASTTLAAATDTQYF. DNA for the CDR3: TGTGCCAGCACTACCCTAGCGGCAGCCACAGATACGCAGTATTTT. The V and J genes are TRBV6-5 and TRBJ2-3; 7 bases fit TRBD2. Germline assignment: CDR1 MNHEY and CDR2 SVGAGI. V lost 7 bases and J lost 2; bases outside the gene matches: 9. The CDR3 runs to 15 residues.

The rearrangement links TRBV2 to TRBJ2-2; 13 bases fit TRBD2. CDR1 and CDR2 (germline): SNHLY, FYNNEI. This CDR3 region has 17 residues. V was clipped by 5 bases and J by 1 base; unmatched bases: 4. CDR3 loop: CASSRTSGRGNTGELFF. CDR3 sequence (DNA): TGTGCCAGCAGTCGGACTAGCGGGAGAGGGAACACCGGGGAGCTGTTTTTT.

V gene TRBV11-2 combines with J gene TRBJ1-6; D unresolved. Trimming removed 2 bases at V and 8 bases at J, with 7 bases between. CDR1 and CDR2 from the germline V gene are SGHAT and FQNNGV. The length of the CDR3 is 13 residues. The CDR3: CASSLIGDSPLHF. In DNA, the CDR3 is TGTGCCAGCAGCTTAATCGGGGATTCACCCCTCCACTTT.

There are a few counts of this clone. The chain recombines TRBV3-1 (or the pseudogene TRBV3-2) with TRBJ1-2; D might be TRBD1 (6 bases). This CDR3 region has 16 residues. Trimming cost V 0 bases and J 4 bases, with 15 bases left between them. Germline loops: CDR1 LGHDT, CDR2 YNNKEL (reference sequence). The DNA for the CDR3 is TGTGCCAGCAGCCAAGAGATCGTAGGGGGTTTCTATGGCTACACCTTC. Translation: CASSQEIVGGFYGYTF.

In this sample, this clone turned up once. This chain uses TRBV3-1 (or the pseudogene TRBV3-2) with TRBJ1-2, with 10 positions matching TRBD1. CDR3 length equals 14 residues. Germline lookup yields CDR1 LGHDT and CDR2 YNNKEL (reference sequence). J was trimmed by 7 bases and V by 4 bases; bases with no gene match: 6. CDR3 sequence (DNA): TGTGCCAGCAGCCCCGGGACAGGGGCGGGTGGCTACACCTTC. This translates into CASSPGTGAGGYTF.

This sequence joins TRBV30 and TRBJ2-7; tentatively, D is TRBD2 (6 bases). This CDR3 is 13 amino acids long. Germline CDR1 GTSNPN, CDR2 SVGIG (reference sequence). Trimming took 4 bases from V and 6 from J, leaving 16 bases between them. The DNA of the CDR3 is TGTGCCTGGATTCGCGGGACTCGGGGCGAGCAGTACTTC. Amino acids: CAWIRGTRGEQYF.

This chain connects TRBV19 to TRBJ2-2, with D possibly matching TRBD1 (5 bases). V lost 1 base and J lost 1, with 7 bases in between. The CDR3 is 15 residues long. The germline V gene encodes CDR1 LNHDA and CDR2 SQIVND (reference sequence). The CDR3 DNA reads TGTGCCAGTAGTATAGCAGGGTTGAACACCGGGGAGCTGTTTTTT. Translated, it gives CASSIAGLNTGELFF.

The chain employs TRBV5-6 and TRBJ1-4; D uncertain. From germline, CDR1 is SGHDT and CDR2 YYEEEE. V lost 3 bases, J lost 5 bases, and 14 bases lay in between. The CDR3 contains 15 residues. The CDR3 sequence is CASSYGPQRNEKLFF. CDR3 in DNA: TGTGCCAGCAGCTATGGGCCACAAAGGAATGAAAAACTGTTTTTT.

The chain employs TRBV25-1 and TRBJ1-6; 7 positions agree with TRBD1. The CDR3 has 17 amino acids. Germline V gene data show CDR1 as MGHDK and CDR2 as SYGVNS. The V gene end was trimmed by 3 bases and the J gene end by 4 bases; junction bases not matched to a gene: 9. Written as DNA, the CDR3 is TGTGCCAGCAGTGATCTACAACAGGGGCAGTATAATTCACCCCTCCACTTT. Residues: CASSDLQQGQYNSPLHF.

As DNA, the CDR3 is TGTGCCAGCAGTGAAACCTACCCCGGGACAGGGGATCAGCCCCAGCATTTT. Translating gives CASSETYPGTGDQPQHF. V usage is TRBV6-1 and J usage is TRBJ1-5; 10 bases agree with TRBD1. Per the germline V gene, CDR1 is MNHNS and CDR2 is SASEGT. V dropped 2 bases and J dropped 5; count of bases not matched to a gene: 9. The CDR3 extends over 17 amino acids.

The chain couples TRBV9 to TRBJ1-2, with 9 bases matching TRBD1. V gave up 4 bases and J gave up 2 bases; unmatched junction bases: 9. The germline V gene has CDR1 SGDLS and CDR2 YYNGEE. The CDR3 spans 16 residues. CDR3 bases: TGTGCCAGCAGCCCCGAAAACAGGGGGCGGAACTATGGCTACACCTTC. Amino acids: CASSPENRGRNYGYTF.

This chain joins TRBV3-1 (or the pseudogene TRBV3-2) and TRBJ2-5; the match to TRBD2 covers 7 bases. Germline-derived CDR1 and CDR2 are LGHDT and YNNKEL (reference sequence). V lost 4 bases and J lost 5; bases outside the gene matches: 7. CDR3 length: 14 amino acids. The CDR3 nucleotides are TGTGCCAGCAGCCCGCCGACTAGCTGGGAGACCCAGTACTTC. It is translated as CASSPPTSWETQYF.

V gene TRBV6-5 combines with J gene TRBJ2-7; the match to TRBD1 covers 7 bases. The CDR3 runs 15 residues. The germline gives CDR1 MNHEY, CDR2 SVGAGI. V was clipped by 0 bases and J by 5 bases; unmatched bases: 7. CDR3 residues: CASSYSTRGRHEQYF. The CDR3 DNA reads TGTGCCAGCAGTTACTCGACGAGGGGGCGGCACGAGCAGTACTTC.

V is TRBV7-2 and J is TRBJ1-1, with D possibly being TRBD1 (5 bases). The germline CDR1 and CDR2 sequences are SGHTA and FQGNSA. This CDR3 contains 12 residues. V dropped 6 bases and J dropped 8 bases, with 13 bases sitting between them. The CDR3 DNA is TGTGCCAGCAGTCCCGGACACCGAGAAGCTTTCTTT. This sequence encodes CASSPGHREAFF.

The chain uses TRBV2 and TRBJ1-1; D perhaps matches TRBD1 (5 bases). This CDR3 region has 14 residues. Germline CDR1 SNHLY, CDR2 FYNNEI. Trimming removed 8 bases at V and 2 bases at J, with 15 bases between. The CDR3: CASRVGGGNTEAFF. The CDR3 DNA reads as TGTGCCAGCCGAGTTGGGGGAGGAAACACTGAAGCTTTCTTT.

The gene calls are TRBV19 and TRBJ2-3; 15 bases align to TRBD2. The CDR3 covers 16 residues. Trimming removed 6 bases from V and 3 bases from J; junction bases left unmatched: 4. CDR1 and CDR2 (germline): LNHDA, SQIVND (reference sequence). The CDR3 nucleotides are TGTGCCAGTAGCAGCGGGACTAGCGGGAGGACAGATACGCAGTATTTT. Its translation is CASSSGTSGRTDTQYF. The whole variable domain, filled in from reference TRBV19 and TRBJ2-3, reads DGGITQSPKYLFRKEGQNVTLSCEQNLNHDAMYWYRQDPGQGLRLIYYSQIVNDFQKGDIAEGYSVSREKKESFPLTVTSAQKNPTAFYLCASSSGTSGRTDTQYFGPGTRLTVL.

The chain is built from TRBV20-1 and TRBJ2-7, with 8 positions matching TRBD2. Germline V lookup: CDR1 DFQATT, CDR2 SNEGSKA (reference sequence). The CDR3 covers 16 residues. V dropped 3 bases and J dropped 2; count of bases not matched to a gene: 12. CDR3 region: CSASEVSGDGAYEQYF. CDR3 DNA sequence: TGCAGTGCTAGTGAGGTTAGCGGGGATGGGGCCTACGAGCAGTACTTC.

The V and J genes are TRBV5-1 and TRBJ2-7, with a tentative D call TRBD2 (5 bases). The V and J ends lost 4 bases and 4 bases respectively, with 18 bases between them. This CDR3 spans 15 amino acids. Germline lookup yields CDR1 SGHRS and CDR2 YFSETQ. The CDR3 loop is CASSISIGGGYEQYF. DNA of the CDR3: TGCGCCAGCAGCATCTCGATCGGAGGTGGGTACGAGCAGTACTTC.

This clone has just one count. J is TRBJ2-7 and V is TRBV27; 7 nucleotides align to TRBD2. Trimming took 3 bases from V and 3 from J; bases not matched to a gene: 5. The CDR3 has 14 amino acids. Germline V gives CDR1 MNHEY, CDR2 SMNVEV (reference sequence). CDR3 loop: CASSFGLGDYEQYF. The CDR3 DNA follows: TGTGCCAGCAGTTTCGGACTAGGAGACTACGAGCAGTACTTC.

This clone was counted once. The V call is TRBV6-5, the J call TRBJ2-7, with 9 bases identical to TRBD1. V shed 5 bases and J 2 bases; nucleotides not matched to a gene: 7. Per the germline V gene, CDR1 is MNHEY and CDR2 is SVGAGI. The CDR3 covers 15 residues. The chain's CDR3 is CASSTTGGAPYEQYF. The DNA of the CDR3 is TGTGCCAGCAGTACTACAGGGGGCGCCCCCTACGAGCAGTACTTC.

This clone was detected a few times. At one end the junction does not follow the germline gene, possibly because of a read error. The CDR3 is CATSSRVSHNEQFF. The CDR3 region has the DNA TGTGCCACCAGTAGCAGGGTGTCCCACAATGAGCAGTTCTTC. The genes are TRBV6-5 and TRBJ2-1; the D gene is possibly TRBD1 (5 bases). This CDR3 region has 14 residues. Germline V lookup: CDR1 MNHEY, CDR2 SVGAGI.

This chain connects TRBV29-1 to TRBJ2-3; TRBD1 agrees at 7 bases. This CDR3 spans 14 amino acids. Per the germline V gene, CDR1 is SQVTM and CDR2 is ANQGSEA. After removal of 1 base from V and 4 bases from J, the junction contained 5 bases not matched to a gene. The CDR3 DNA follows: TGCAGCGTTGAAGGACAGGGAGCGCCAGATACGCAGTATTTT. Protein product: CSVEGQGAPDTQYF.

CDR3 nucleotides: TGTGCCACCAGTGCCCTACGGGGATCCAAAGGCAGGAGTGAGCAGTTCTTC. Amino acids: CATSALRGSKGRSEQFF. The chain uses TRBV24-1 and TRBJ2-1, with D perhaps TRBD2 (5 bases). CDR1 KGHDR and CDR2 SFDVKD come from the germline V gene. CDR3 length: 17 residues. V lost 5 bases and J 9 bases, leaving 25 bases between the germline ends.

V is TRBV2 and J is TRBJ2-6; 10 bases agree with TRBD2. The CDR3 covers 20 residues. Germline loops: CDR1 SNHLY, CDR2 FYNNEI. J lost 2 bases, V lost 2 bases, and 12 bases had no gene match. This chain's CDR3 is CASSELRASGSAAGANVLTF. DNA of the CDR3: TGTGCCAGCAGTGAACTTAGGGCTAGCGGGAGTGCTGCTGGGGCCAACGTCCTGACTTTC. Variable domain in full (rest from reference TRBV2 and TRBJ2-6): EPEVTQTPSHQVTQMGQEVILRCVPISNHLYFYWYRQILGQKVEFLVSFYNNEISEKSEIFDDQFSVERPDGSNFTLKIRSTKLEDSAMYFCASSELRASGSAAGANVLTFGAGSRLTVL.

The DNA for the CDR3 is TGTGCCAGCAGCTTGGGGGGGACTAGACAGTACGAGCAGTACTTC. Translating gives CASSLGGTRQYEQYF. The chain links TRBV5-5 to TRBJ2-7; 8 bases are shared with TRBD2. There are 15 residues in the CDR3. Germline CDR1 SGHKS, CDR2 YYEKEE (reference sequence). The V segment lost 0 bases and the J segment 4 bases; nucleotides outside the gene matches: 6.